This T cell receptor beta chain was profiled in a study of technical replicates of blood from several donors. Profiling relied on immunoSEQ multiplex PCR, and the TCRdb table lists in-frame clones only, not all of them. The data contain 60,000 to 90,000 clones, 97% of them seen just once; the ten biggest clones take up 0.29%. V was clipped by 5 bases and J by 7 bases, with 18 bases between them. Germline V gene lookup returns CDR1 SGHAT and CDR2 FQNNGV. The CDR3 spans 14 residues. The specimen sequenced was T cells isolated from PBMCs. The sequence was obtained from a human donor in good health. This chain links TRBV11-2 with TRBJ2-7; D is perhaps TRBD2 (5 bases). This CDR3 is CASSPSRGPEEQYF. In DNA, the CDR3 is TGTGCCAGCAGCCCCTCCCGAGGGCCGGAAGAGCAGTACTTC.